Only a few counts were recorded for the clone carrying this TCR beta chain. Its antigen is unknown. This sample is part of a study of beta chain features in type 1 diabetes. Expressed TCRB transcripts were sequenced because the isolated RNA had all been reverse transcribed beforehand. The table came from immunoSEQ multiplex PCR; TCRdb's copy has only in-frame clones and leaves some out. The sample carries 280,000 or so clones, 14% to 15% recorded once. Study outcomes and limitations: The study found moderately but significantly shorter TCRB CDR3s in all four CD4+ subsets of Type 1 diabetes patients.

The CDR3 sequence is 14 residues long. Germline V gives CDR1 SGHTA, CDR2 FQGNSA. Trimming removed 8 bases from V and 2 bases from J, with 15 bases in between. What was sequenced was naive CD4+ T cells from blood. The chain links TRBV7-2 to TRBJ2-5; a weak D match, TRBD2 (5 bases). The clonotype comes from a man between 18 and 35 years old with type 1 diabetes. This CDR3 is CASSQGPGQETQYF. The CDR3 bases are TGTGCCAGCTCCCAAGGCCCGGGACAAGAGACCCAGTACTTC.